The 9 T cell receptor beta chains below were found in one sample sequenced in a study of CD4 T cells in relation to SARS-CoV-2 and coronaviruses. Generated by immunoSEQ multiplex PCR, the TCRdb table keeps only in-frame clones and is missing some. The table includes approximately 36,000 clones, 77% detected once. These receptors' targets are unknown. The specimen sequenced was memory CD4+ T cells from PBMCs, cultured in vitro. These receptors were taken from an adult with COVID-19.

The chain couples TRBV11-2 to TRBJ2-1; D not resolved. V was shortened by 6 bases and J by 15 bases, with 15 bases between the two germline ends. The CDR3 loop spans 11 amino acids. Germline V CDR1 and CDR2: SGHAT, FQNNGV. CDR3 residues: CASSLSPRPFF. The CDR3 nucleotides read TGTGCCAGCAGTCTATCCCCCCGACCGTTCTTC.

The rearrangement links TRBV19 to TRBJ2-7; 9 bases are shared with TRBD1. The germline CDR1 and CDR2 sequences are LNHDA and SQIVND (reference sequence). This CDR3 is built from 15 residues. V was clipped by 6 bases and J by 0 bases; unmatched bases: 6. The CDR3, as DNA: TGTGCCAGTAGAACCGGGACAGGGAGCTCCTACGAGCAGTACTTC. Translated: CASRTGTGSSYEQYF.

This chain joins TRBV6-2 or TRBV6-3 and TRBJ2-1, with a tentative D call TRBD2 (5 bases). Germline CDR1 MNHEY, CDR2 SVGEGT. This CDR3 is built from 15 residues. V dropped 1 base and J dropped 5 bases, with 12 bases sitting between them. The CDR3 DNA sequence: TGTGCCAGCAGTTACTTAGGACTGTCAAACAATGAGCAGTTCTTC. This sequence encodes CASSYLGLSNNEQFF.

The chain uses TRBV19 and TRBJ2-4; 8 bases align to TRBD1. CDR1 LNHDA and CDR2 SQIVND come from the germline V gene (reference sequence). V was clipped by 6 bases and J by 8 bases; unmatched bases: 9. This CDR3 contains 14 residues. CDR3 sequence: CASSSGGEGDIQYF. The CDR3 coding sequence is TGTGCCAGTAGCTCAGGGGGCGAGGGGGACATTCAGTACTTC.

The rearrangement joins TRBV7-9 to TRBJ1-5; the D gene is possibly TRBD1 (5 bases). Between the trimmed V and J ends, which lost 6 bases and 5 bases, there was a span of 11 bases. The CDR3 spans 13 residues. The germline V gene encodes CDR1 SEHNR and CDR2 FQNEAQ (reference sequence). CDR3 DNA sequence: TGTGCCAGCAGTAGGGACGGGGATCAGCCCCAGCATTTT. Protein sequence: CASSRDGDQPQHF.

This chain joins TRBV27 and TRBJ2-1; 12 bases align to TRBD2. CDR1 and CDR2 (germline): MNHEY, SMNVEV (reference sequence). J lost 10 bases, V lost 5 bases, and 12 bases had no gene match. The CDR3 covers 16 residues. CDR3 sequence (DNA): TGTGCCAGCAGTCCGGGCGAGCGACTAGCGGGAGAAGAGCAGTTCTTC. Translated: CASSPGERLAGEEQFF.

The J gene is TRBJ2-2, the V gene TRBV5-1; TRBD2 is a possible D gene (5 bases). The CDR3 is 12 amino acids. The germline V gene has CDR1 SGHRS and CDR2 YFSETQ. Deletions cut 5 bases from V and 5 bases from J, with 7 bases between. The CDR3 sequence is CASRRETGELFF. DNA of the CDR3: TGCGCCAGCAGACGGGAAACCGGGGAGCTGTTTTTT.

This clone was counted once. The chain recombines TRBV5-5 with TRBJ1-5, with D tentatively TRBD1 (6 bases). This CDR3 comprises 15 residues. Germline CDR1 SGHKS, CDR2 YYEKEE (reference sequence). Trimming left V 2 bases short and J 0 bases short, with 9 bases between. The CDR3 here is CASSFGTNSNQPQHF. The CDR3, as DNA: TGTGCCAGCAGCTTCGGGACAAATAGCAATCAGCCCCAGCATTTT.

This clone was counted only a few times. The CDR3 sequence: CASSWDRGGNEQFF. The CDR3 DNA follows: TGCGCCAGCAGCTGGGACAGGGGGGGTAATGAGCAGTTCTTC. The rearrangement joins TRBV5-1 to TRBJ2-1; 11 bases line up with TRBD1. CDR1 is SGHRS, CDR2 YFSETQ, per germline. The CDR3 has 14 amino acids. The junction had 3 bases not matched to a gene; V was cut back by 3 bases and J by 7 bases.